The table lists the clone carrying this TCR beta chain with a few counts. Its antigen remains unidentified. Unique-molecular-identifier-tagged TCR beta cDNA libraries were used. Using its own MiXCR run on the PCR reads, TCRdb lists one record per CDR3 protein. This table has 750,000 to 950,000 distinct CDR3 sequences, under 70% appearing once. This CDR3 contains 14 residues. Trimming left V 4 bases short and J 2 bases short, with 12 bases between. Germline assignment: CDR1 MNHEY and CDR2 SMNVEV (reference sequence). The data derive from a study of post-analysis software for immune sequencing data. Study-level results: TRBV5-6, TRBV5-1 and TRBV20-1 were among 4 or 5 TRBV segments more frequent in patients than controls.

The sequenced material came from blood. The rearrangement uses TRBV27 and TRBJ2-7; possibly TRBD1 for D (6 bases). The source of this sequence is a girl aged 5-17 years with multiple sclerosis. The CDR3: CASSSFDRTYEQYF. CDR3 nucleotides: TGTGCCAGCAGTTCCTTTGACAGGACCTACGAGCAGTACTTC.